Each of the 10 T cell receptor beta chains below was sequenced from the same sample in a study of blood T cell repertoires in COVID-19. This table comes from immunoSEQ multiplex PCR, and its TCRdb copy is limited to in-frame clones, with some not included. This sample has about 27,000 clones, with around 90% found just once. Sequenced sample: peripheral blood. The receptors originated from a woman aged 45-65 years with active COVID-19.

The chain employs TRBV11-2 and TRBJ2-1; D might be TRBD1 (6 bases). Trimming took off 1 base at V and 4 bases at J, with 8 bases between the two ends. Germline V CDR1 and CDR2: SGHAT, FQNNGV. The CDR3 runs to 14 residues. As DNA, the CDR3 is TGTGCCAGCAGCTTAGCCACAGGGTACAATGAGCAGTTCTTC. Translating gives CASSLATGYNEQFF.

The V call is TRBV4-2, the J call TRBJ1-2, with 8 bases that match TRBD1. The germline V gene has CDR1 LGHNA and CDR2 YNFKEQ. The CDR3 loop spans 15 amino acids. The J segment lost 3 bases and the V segment lost 0 bases, leaving 3 bases of the junction unmatched. The CDR3 spells CASSQDTDRDYGYTF. The CDR3 region has the DNA TGTGCCAGCAGCCAAGATACGGACAGGGACTATGGCTACACCTTC.

V gene TRBV2 combines with J gene TRBJ1-6, with D unresolved. Germline-derived CDR1 and CDR2 are SNHLY and FYNNEI. The CDR3 consists of 15 residues. Trimming removed 4 bases at V and 0 bases at J, with 7 bases between. In nucleotides, the CDR3 is TGTGCCAGCAGTGGGGCGAGCTCCTATAATTCACCCCTCCACTTT. It encodes CASSGASSYNSPLHF.

This clone appeared a single time. The chain links TRBV6-5 to TRBJ2-5; TRBD1 aligns across 7 bases. The trim removed 5 bases at V and 4 bases at J, leaving 7 bases unmatched. The CDR3 is 14 residues long. Germline V gene data show CDR1 as MNHEY and CDR2 as SVGAGI. The CDR3 nucleotides are TGTGCCAGCAGTCGACAGGGCCCGAGAGAGACCCAGTACTTC. It codes for CASSRQGPRETQYF.

J is TRBJ2-7 and V is TRBV5-1; weak D call: TRBD2 (6 bases). The ends were cut back, 2 bases at V and 5 bases at J, with 17 bases in the middle. CDR3 length: 15 residues. Germline V gene sequence: CDR1 SGHRS, CDR2 YFSETQ. DNA of the CDR3: TGCGCCAGCAGCTTCGGCAACCCCGGGAGAGACGAGCAGTACTTC. The encoded protein is CASSFGNPGRDEQYF.

This chain connects TRBV14 to TRBJ1-1; no definite D call. Per the germline V gene, CDR1 is SGHDN and CDR2 is FVKESK. Trimming took off 5 bases at V and 4 bases at J, with 11 bases between the two ends. The CDR3 totals 13 residues. CDR3 sequence: CASSAHSSTEAFF. The CDR3 bases are TGTGCCAGCAGCGCCCACAGCTCCACTGAAGCTTTCTTT.

CDR3 sequence: CSALGQETQYF. The DNA of the CDR3 is TGCAGTGCTCTCGGGCAAGAGACCCAGTACTTC. The V and J genes are TRBV20-1 and TRBJ2-5; D gene uncertain. V was shortened by 5 bases and J by 2 bases, with 6 bases between the two germline ends. The CDR3 runs 11 residues. Germline CDR1 reads DFQATT; CDR2 reads SNEGSKA (reference sequence).

The chain links TRBV27 to TRBJ2-7; 8 bases fit TRBD1. CDR1 is MNHEY, CDR2 SMNVEV, per germline (reference sequence). Unmatched junction bases numbered 3, after V lost 5 bases and J lost 0 bases. This CDR3 has 14 residues. The CDR3 bases are TGTGCCAGCAGTGAACAGGGGGACTCCTACGAGCAGTACTTC. Its protein is CASSEQGDSYEQYF.

V usage is TRBV19 and J usage is TRBJ1-1; D is unclear. CDR3 length: 12 amino acids. The ends were cut back, 6 bases at V and 6 bases at J, with 11 bases in the middle. Germline V gene data show CDR1 as LNHDA and CDR2 as SQIVND (reference sequence). The CDR3 loop is CASSPGESEAFF. Here the CDR3 DNA reads TGTGCCAGTAGCCCCGGGGAGTCTGAAGCTTTCTTT.

The chain links TRBV7-2 to TRBJ2-2, with D unclear. Trimming left V 3 bases short and J 3 bases short, with 5 bases between. Germline CDR1 SGHTA, CDR2 FQGNSA. CDR3 length equals 13 residues. DNA for the CDR3: TGTGCCAGCAGCTTCCGTCACACCGGGGAGCTGTTTTTT. Translated, it gives CASSFRHTGELFF.